These T cell receptor beta chains were read from a single sample in a study of Graves' ophthalmopathy and Graves' hyperthyroidism. Using its own MiXCR run on the multiplex PCR reads, TCRdb lists one record per CDR3 protein. The profile shows fewer than 250,000 distinct CDR3 sequences, under 30% of them singletons. The sample consisted of peripheral blood. These receptors were obtained from a man over 45 with Graves' ophthalmopathy. Both conserved end residues are part of each CDR3. Each record gives: J gene, V gene, clone size, D gene, CDR3 protein, CDR3 DNA. The D gene is left open where the match is weak. Clone size is not always given. Where it is, it says once, few, many or a class for expanded clones.

>TRBJ2-7|TRBV4-3|many|-
CASSQEYRSYEQYF
TGCGCCAGCAGCCAAGAGTACCGCTCCTACGAGCAGTACTTC
>TRBJ2-7|TRBV28|many|-
CATTQKTTNQYF
TGTGCCACTACCCAAAAAACAACCAACCAGTACTTC
>TRBJ1-1|TRBV11-2|many|-
CASSPLGAGDMDTEAFF
TGTGCCAGCAGCCCTCTGGGCGCTGGAGACATGGACACTGAAGCTTTCTTT
>TRBJ2-5|TRBV6-1|many|-
CASSDWRTQYF
TGTGCCAGCAGTGATTGGCGGACCCAGTACTTC
>TRBJ2-7|TRBV7-2|many|TRBD1
CASNTGTGGYEQYF
TGTGCCAGCAACACCGGGACAGGGGGCTACGAGCAGTACTTC
>TRBJ1-2|TRBV28|many|-
CASRLTAGATYGYTF
TGTGCCAGCCGATTAACAGCAGGGGCCACCTATGGCTACACCTTC
>TRBJ1-5|TRBV12-3/TRBV12-4|-|-
CASRQSRGHSNQPQHF
TGTGCCAGCAGGCAGTCCAGGGGTCATAGCAATCAGCCCCAGCATTTT
>TRBJ2-4|TRBV20-1|many|-
CSATSGILKNIQYF
TGCAGTGCTACGTCGGGGATTCTGAAAAACATTCAGTACTTC
>TRBJ2-7|TRBV6-1|many|-
CASTQRDNSYEQYF
TGTGCCAGCACCCAGCGGGACAACTCCTACGAGCAGTACTTC
>TRBJ2-5|TRBV12-3/TRBV12-4|-|TRBD1
CASSTAGTGSRETQYF
TGTGCCAGCAGCACAGCCGGGACAGGGTCTAGGGAGACCCAGTACTTC
>TRBJ1-1|TRBV20-1|-|-
CSARKNTEAFF
TGCAGTGCTAGAAAGAACACTGAAGCTTTCTTT
>TRBJ1-1|TRBV30|many|-
CAWQSNTEAFF
TGTGCCTGGCAGTCGAACACTGAAGCTTTCTTT
>TRBJ2-3|TRBV7-2|many|TRBD2
CASSFGGGSVDTQYF
TGTGCCAGCAGCTTTGGGGGAGGGTCGGTGGATACGCAGTATTTT
>TRBJ1-1|TRBV11-3|many|-
CASSLTRTTEAFF
TGTGCCAGCAGCTTAACGAGAACCACTGAAGCTTTCTTT
>TRBJ2-2|TRBV13|many|TRBD2
CASSSTSDTNTGELFF
TGTGCCAGCAGCAGTACTAGCGACACGAACACCGGGGAGCTGTTTTTT
>TRBJ2-2|TRBV28|-|-
CASTLSLGAQPGELFF
TGTGCCAGCACTCTATCTTTAGGTGCGCAACCCGGGGAGCTGTTTTTT